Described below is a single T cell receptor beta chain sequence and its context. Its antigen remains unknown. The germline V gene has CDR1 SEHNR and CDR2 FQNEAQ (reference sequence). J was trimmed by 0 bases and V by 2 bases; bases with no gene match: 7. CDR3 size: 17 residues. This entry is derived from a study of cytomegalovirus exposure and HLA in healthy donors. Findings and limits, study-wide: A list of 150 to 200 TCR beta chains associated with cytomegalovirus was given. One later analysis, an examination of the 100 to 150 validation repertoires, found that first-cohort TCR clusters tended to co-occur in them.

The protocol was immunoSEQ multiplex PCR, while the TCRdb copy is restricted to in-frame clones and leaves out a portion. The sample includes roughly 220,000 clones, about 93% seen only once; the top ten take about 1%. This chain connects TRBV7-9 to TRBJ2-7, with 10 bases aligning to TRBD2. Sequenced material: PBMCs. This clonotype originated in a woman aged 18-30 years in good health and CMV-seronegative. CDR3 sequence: CASSLQAGGGDSYEQYF. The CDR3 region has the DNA TGTGCCAGCAGCTTACAAGCGGGAGGGGGGGACTCCTACGAGCAGTACTTC.